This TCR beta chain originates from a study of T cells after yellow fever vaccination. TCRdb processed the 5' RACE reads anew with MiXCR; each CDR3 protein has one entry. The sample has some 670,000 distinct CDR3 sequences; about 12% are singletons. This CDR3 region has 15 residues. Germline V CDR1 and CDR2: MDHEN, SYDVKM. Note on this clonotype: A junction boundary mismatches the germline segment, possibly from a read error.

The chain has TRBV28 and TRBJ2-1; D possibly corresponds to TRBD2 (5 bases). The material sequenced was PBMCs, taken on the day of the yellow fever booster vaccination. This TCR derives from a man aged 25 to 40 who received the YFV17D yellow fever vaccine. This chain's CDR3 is CASSLSGGYRNEQFF. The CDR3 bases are TGTGCCAGTAGTTTAAGCGGAGGATATAGGAATGAGCAGTTCTTC.